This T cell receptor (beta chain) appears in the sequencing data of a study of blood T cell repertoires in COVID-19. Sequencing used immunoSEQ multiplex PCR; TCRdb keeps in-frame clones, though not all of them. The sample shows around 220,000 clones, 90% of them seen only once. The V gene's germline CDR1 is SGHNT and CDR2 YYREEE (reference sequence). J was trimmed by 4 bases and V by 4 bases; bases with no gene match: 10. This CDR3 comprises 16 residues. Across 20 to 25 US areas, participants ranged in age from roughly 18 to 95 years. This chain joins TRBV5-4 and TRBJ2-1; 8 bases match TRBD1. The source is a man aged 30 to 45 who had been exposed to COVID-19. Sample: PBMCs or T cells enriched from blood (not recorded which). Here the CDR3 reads CASSRPGTGLYNEQFF. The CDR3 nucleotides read TGTGCCAGCAGCCGCCCCGGGACAGGCTTATACAATGAGCAGTTCTTC.